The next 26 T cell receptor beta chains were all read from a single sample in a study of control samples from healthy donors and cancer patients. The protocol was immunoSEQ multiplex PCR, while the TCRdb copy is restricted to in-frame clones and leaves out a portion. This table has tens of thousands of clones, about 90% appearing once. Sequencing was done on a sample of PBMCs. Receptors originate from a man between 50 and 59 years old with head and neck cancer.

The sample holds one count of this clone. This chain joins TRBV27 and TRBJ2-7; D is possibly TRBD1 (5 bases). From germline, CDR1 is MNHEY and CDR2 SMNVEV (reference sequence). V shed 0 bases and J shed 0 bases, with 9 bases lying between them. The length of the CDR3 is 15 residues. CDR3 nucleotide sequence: TGTGCCAGCAGTTTATCTGGCAGGGCCTCCTACGAGCAGTACTTC. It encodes CASSLSGRASYEQYF.

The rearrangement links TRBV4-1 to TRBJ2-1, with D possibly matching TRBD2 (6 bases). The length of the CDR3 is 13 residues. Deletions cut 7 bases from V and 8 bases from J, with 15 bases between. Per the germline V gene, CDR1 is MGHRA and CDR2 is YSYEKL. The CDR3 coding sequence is TGCGCCAGCACCGGGGGAGTGGTCGATGAGCAGTTCTTC. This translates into CASTGGVVDEQFF.

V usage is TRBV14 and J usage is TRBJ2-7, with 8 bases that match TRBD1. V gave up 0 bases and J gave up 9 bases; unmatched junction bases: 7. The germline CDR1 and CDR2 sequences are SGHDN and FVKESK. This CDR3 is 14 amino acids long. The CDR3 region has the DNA TGTGCCAGCAGCCAAGACCAGGGGGCGGGCGGGCAGTACTTC. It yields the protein CASSQDQGAGGQYF. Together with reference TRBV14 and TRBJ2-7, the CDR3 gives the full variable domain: EAGVTQFPSHSVIEKGQTVTLRCDPISGHDNLYWYRRVMGKEIKFLLHFVKESKQDESGMPNNRFLAERTGGTYSTLKVQPAELEDSGVYFCASSQDQGAGGQYFGPGTRLTVT.

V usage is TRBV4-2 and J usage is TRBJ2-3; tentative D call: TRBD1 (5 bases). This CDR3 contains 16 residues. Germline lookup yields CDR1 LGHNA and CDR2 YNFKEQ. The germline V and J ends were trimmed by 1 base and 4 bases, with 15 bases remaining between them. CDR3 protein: CASSQGSTQGADTQYF. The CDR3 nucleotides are TGTGCCAGCAGCCAAGGATCGACTCAAGGGGCAGATACGCAGTATTTT.

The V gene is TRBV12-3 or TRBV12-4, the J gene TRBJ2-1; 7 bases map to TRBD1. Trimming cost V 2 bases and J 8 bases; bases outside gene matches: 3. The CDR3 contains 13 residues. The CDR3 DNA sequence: TGTGCCAGCAGTTTATTAGGGGGCCATGAGCAGTTCTTC. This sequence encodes CASSLLGGHEQFF.

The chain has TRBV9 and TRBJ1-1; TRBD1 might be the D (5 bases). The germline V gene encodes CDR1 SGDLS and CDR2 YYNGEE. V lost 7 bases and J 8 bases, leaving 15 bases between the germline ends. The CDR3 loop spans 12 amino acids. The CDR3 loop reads CASLSRRGEAFF. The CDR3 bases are TGTGCCAGCCTAAGCCGTCGGGGGGAAGCTTTCTTT.

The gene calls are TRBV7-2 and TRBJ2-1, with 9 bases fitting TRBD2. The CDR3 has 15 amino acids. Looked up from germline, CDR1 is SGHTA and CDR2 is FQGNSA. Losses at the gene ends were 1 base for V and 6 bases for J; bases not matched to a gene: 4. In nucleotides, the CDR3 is TGTGCCAGCAGCTTAGGCGGGGGGGCCCCCAATGAGCAGTTCTTC. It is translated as CASSLGGGAPNEQFF.

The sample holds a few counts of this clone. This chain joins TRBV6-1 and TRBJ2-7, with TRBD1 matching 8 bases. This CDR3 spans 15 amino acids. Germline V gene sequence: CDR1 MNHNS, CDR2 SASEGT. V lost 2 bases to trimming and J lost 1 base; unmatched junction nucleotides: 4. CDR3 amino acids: CASSERGQVSYEQYF. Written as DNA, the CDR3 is TGTGCCAGCAGTGAAAGGGGACAGGTTTCCTACGAGCAGTACTTC.

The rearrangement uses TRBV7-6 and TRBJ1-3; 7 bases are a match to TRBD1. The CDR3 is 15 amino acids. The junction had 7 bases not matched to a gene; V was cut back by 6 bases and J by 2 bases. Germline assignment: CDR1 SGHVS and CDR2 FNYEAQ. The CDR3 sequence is CASSYLGQAGNTIYF. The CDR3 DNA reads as TGTGCCAGCAGTTACCTCGGACAGGCTGGAAACACCATATATTTT. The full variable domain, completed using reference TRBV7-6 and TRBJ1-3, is GAGVSQSPRYKVTKRGQDVALRCDPISGHVSLYWYRQALGQGPEFLTYFNYEAQQDKSGLPNDRFSAERPEGSISTLTIQRTEQRDSAMYRCASSYLGQAGNTIYFGEGSWLTVV.

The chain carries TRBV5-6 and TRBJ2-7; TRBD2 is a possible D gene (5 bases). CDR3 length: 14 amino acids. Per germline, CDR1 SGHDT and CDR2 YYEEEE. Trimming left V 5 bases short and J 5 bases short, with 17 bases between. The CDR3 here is CASSEIREHNEQYF. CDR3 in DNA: TGTGCCAGCAGTGAAATCCGGGAACATAACGAGCAGTACTTC.

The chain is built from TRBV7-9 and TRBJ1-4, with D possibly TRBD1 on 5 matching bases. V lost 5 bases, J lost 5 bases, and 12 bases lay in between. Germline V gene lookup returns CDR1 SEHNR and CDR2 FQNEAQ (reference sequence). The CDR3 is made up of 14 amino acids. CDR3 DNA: TGTGCCAGCAGCCGGGGGTTAGCCAATGAAAAACTGTTTTTT. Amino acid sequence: CASSRGLANEKLFF. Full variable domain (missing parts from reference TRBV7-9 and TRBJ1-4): DTGVSQNPRHKITKRGQNVTFRCDPISEHNRLYWYRQTLGQGPEFLTYFQNEAQLEKSRLLSDRFSAERPKGSFSTLEIQRTEQGDSAMYLCASSRGLANEKLFFGSGTQLSVL.

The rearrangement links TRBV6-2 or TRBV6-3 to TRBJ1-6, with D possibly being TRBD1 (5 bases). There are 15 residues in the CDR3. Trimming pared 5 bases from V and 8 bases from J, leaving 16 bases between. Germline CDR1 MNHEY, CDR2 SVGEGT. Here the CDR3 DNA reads TGTGCCAGCAGTGAGGGGACCACTCAGGATTCACCCCTCCACTTT. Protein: CASSEGTTQDSPLHF.

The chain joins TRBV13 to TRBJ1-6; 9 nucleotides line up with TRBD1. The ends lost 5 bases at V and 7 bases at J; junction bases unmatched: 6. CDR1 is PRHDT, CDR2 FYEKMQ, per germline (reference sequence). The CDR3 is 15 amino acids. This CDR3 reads CASSRGQGSNSPLHF. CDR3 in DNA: TGTGCCAGCAGCAGGGGACAGGGATCGAATTCACCCCTCCACTTT.

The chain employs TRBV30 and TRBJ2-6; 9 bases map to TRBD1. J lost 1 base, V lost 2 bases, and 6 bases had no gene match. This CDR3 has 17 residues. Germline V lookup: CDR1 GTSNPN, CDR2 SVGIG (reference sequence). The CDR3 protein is CAWSIRTGVSGANVLTF. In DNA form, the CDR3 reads TGTGCCTGGAGTATCCGGACAGGGGTTTCTGGGGCCAACGTCCTGACTTTC. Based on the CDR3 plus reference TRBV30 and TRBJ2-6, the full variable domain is SQTIHQWPATLVQPVGSPLSLECTVEGTSNPNLYWYRQAAGRGLQLLFYSVGIGQISSEVPQNLSASRPQDRQFILSSKKLLLSDSGFYLCAWSIRTGVSGANVLTFGAGSRLTVL.

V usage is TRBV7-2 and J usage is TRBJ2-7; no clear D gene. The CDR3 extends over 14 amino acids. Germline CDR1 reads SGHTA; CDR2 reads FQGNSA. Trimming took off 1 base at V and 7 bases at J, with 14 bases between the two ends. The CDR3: CASSLEFRAHEQYF. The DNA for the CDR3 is TGTGCCAGCAGCTTAGAGTTCCGGGCACATGAGCAGTACTTC.

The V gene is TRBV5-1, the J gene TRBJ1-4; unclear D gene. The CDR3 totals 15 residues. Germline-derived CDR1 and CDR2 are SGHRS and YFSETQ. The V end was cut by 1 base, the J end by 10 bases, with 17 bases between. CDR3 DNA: TGCGCCAGCAGCTTGACCGGGGTGCGTTTAGGAAAACTGTTTTTT. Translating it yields CASSLTGVRLGKLFF.

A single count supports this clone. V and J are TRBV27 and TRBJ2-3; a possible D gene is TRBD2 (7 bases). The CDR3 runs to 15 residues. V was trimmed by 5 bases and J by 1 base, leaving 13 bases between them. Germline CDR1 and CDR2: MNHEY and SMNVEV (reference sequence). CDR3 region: CASSRRGARTDTQYF. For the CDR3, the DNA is TGTGCCAGCAGTAGACGGGGGGCCCGCACAGATACGCAGTATTTT.

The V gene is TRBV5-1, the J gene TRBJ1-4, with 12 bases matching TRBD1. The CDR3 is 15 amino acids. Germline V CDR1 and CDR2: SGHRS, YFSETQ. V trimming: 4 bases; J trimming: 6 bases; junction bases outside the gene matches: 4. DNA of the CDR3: TGCGCCAGCAGCGGGGGACAGGGGGCGGATGAAAAACTGTTTTTT. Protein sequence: CASSGGQGADEKLFF.

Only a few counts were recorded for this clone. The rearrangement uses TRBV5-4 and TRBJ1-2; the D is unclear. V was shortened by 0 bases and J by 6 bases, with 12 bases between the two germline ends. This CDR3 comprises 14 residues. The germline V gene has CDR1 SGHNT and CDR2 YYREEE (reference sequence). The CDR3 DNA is TGTGCCAGCAGCTTGGATGGGCAGGTAGATGGCTACACCTTC. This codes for CASSLDGQVDGYTF.

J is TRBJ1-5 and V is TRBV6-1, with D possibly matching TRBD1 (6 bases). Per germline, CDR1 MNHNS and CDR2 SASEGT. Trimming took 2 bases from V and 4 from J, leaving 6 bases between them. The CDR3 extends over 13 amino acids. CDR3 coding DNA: TGTGCCAGCAGTGAACAGGGGAATCAGCCCCAGCATTTT. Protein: CASSEQGNQPQHF.

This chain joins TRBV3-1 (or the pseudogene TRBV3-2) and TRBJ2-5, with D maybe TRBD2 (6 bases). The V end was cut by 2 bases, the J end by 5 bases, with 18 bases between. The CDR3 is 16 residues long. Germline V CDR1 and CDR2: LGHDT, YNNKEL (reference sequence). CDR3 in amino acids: CASSQYVTGSGETQYF. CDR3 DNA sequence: TGTGCCAGCAGCCAATACGTAACCGGGAGTGGGGAGACCCAGTACTTC.

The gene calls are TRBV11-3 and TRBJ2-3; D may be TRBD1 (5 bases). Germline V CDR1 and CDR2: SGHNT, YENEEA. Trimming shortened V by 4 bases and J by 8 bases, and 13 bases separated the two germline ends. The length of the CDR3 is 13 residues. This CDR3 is CASSSEPRGTQYF. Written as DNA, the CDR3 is TGTGCCAGCAGCTCAGAACCTAGGGGTACGCAGTATTTT.

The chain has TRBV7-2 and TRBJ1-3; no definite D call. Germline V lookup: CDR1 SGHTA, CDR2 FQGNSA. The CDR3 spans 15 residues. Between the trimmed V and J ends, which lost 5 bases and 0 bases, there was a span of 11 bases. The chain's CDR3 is CASSLKSVSGNTIYF. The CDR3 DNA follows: TGTGCCAGCAGCCTGAAGAGTGTCTCTGGAAACACCATATATTTT. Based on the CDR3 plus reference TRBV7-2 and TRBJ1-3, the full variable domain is GAGVSQSPSNKVTEKGKDVELRCDPISGHTALYWYRQSLGQGLEFLIYFQGNSAPDKSGLPSDRFSAERTGGSVSTLTIQRTQQEDSAVYLCASSLKSVSGNTIYFGEGSWLTVV.

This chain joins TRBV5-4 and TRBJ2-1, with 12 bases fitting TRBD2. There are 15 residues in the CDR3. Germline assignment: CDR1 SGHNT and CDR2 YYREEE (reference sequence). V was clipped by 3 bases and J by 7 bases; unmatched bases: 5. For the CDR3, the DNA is TGTGCCAGCAGCTCAACTAGCGGGGGGCCGAATGAGCAGTTCTTC. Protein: CASSSTSGGPNEQFF.

The CDR3 nucleotides read TGTGCCAGCAGCCCGCGTAGGGGTCAAGGCGGGGGAAACACCGGGGAGCTGTTTTTT. It codes for CASSPRRGQGGGNTGELFF. This chain connects TRBV5-4 to TRBJ2-2; 7 positions agree with TRBD2. The CDR3 sequence is 19 residues long. J was trimmed by 2 bases and V by 4 bases; bases with no gene match: 17. CDR1 is SGHNT and CDR2 is YYREEE in the germline V gene (reference sequence).

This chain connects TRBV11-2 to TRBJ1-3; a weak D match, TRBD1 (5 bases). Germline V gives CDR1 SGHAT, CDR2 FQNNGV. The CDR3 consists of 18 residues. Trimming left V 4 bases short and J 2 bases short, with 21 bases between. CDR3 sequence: CASSSLRGSSGPGNTIYF. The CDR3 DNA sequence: TGTGCCAGCAGCTCTCTTAGGGGTTCTAGCGGTCCTGGAAACACCATATATTTT.